A selection of T cell receptor beta chains follows, all from one sample in a study of T cell changes during pregnancy in multiple sclerosis. TCRdb's table, derived via immunoSEQ multiplex PCR, lists solely in-frame clones and lacks some. Seen here are roughly 42,000 clones, 91% observed once, and the top ten hold around 0.5%. Here the sequenced sample was CD4+ T cells from peripheral blood mononuclear cells, taken in the second trimester of pregnancy. The receptors originated from a female donor in good health, enrolled as a control in a pregnancy study. Each CDR3 is given with its conserved first and last residue.

J | length | V | CDR3
TRBJ1-2 | 12 | TRBV30 | CAWSSQGYGYTF
TRBJ1-4 | 15 | TRBV28 | CASSLWSPTNEKLFF
TRBJ2-5 | 16 | TRBV7-3 | CASSLNGRESGETQYF
TRBJ2-2 | 17 | TRBV5-6 | CASSFGAGGPNTGELFF
TRBJ2-1 | 14 | TRBV6-4 | CASSAPSEGDEQFF
TRBJ1-2 | 17 | TRBV11-2 | CASSPRRVRDRFYGYTF
TRBJ1-2 | 14 | TRBV7-8 | CASSSDRTRGGYTF
TRBJ1-1 | 13 | TRBV6-6 | CASSFTGYTEAFF
TRBJ1-2 | 12 | TRBV6-5 | CATRDRQAGYTF
TRBJ1-4 | 15 | TRBV5-1 | CASSPDRAGNEKLFF
TRBJ2-3 | 15 | TRBV5-1 | CASSLYGVLGDTQYF
TRBJ1-1 | 13 | TRBV5-1 | CASRVQGGTEAFF
TRBJ2-1 | 13 | TRBV19 | CASSIVEGPEQFF
TRBJ1-3 | 17 | TRBV18 | CASSEFSQGHAGNTIYF
TRBJ1-1 | 15 | TRBV11-2 | CASSPRDRPNTEAFF
TRBJ2-5 | 13 | TRBV10-3 | CASGPPGQETQYF
TRBJ1-4 | 14 | TRBV11-2 | CASSLGQGWEKLFF
TRBJ2-1 | 15 | TRBV23-1 | CASSPRTRQGGEQFF
TRBJ1-1 | 13 | TRBV28 | CASSLDDRGQAFF
TRBJ2-3 | 16 | TRBV11-3 | CASSFGTSPSTDTQYF
TRBJ2-2 | 12 | TRBV29-1 | CSVYRDAGELFF
TRBJ2-1 | 17 | TRBV5-1 | CASSKPTGLAADNEQFF
TRBJ2-5 | 16 | TRBV4-1 | CASSQGAGAVGETQYF
TRBJ2-1 | 15 | TRBV5-4 | CASSLGLAGFNEQFF
TRBJ1-1 | 15 | TRBV19 | CASSAFRQGTTEAFF
TRBJ2-5 | 16 | TRBV28 | CASSTGLAGVGETQYF
TRBJ1-3 | 14 | TRBV19 | CASNEGQRRNTIYF
TRBJ2-3 | 15 | TRBV14 | CASSPRLGRTDTQYF
TRBJ2-5 | 15 | TRBV7-2 | CASSQEDWRGETQYF
TRBJ2-3 | 15 | TRBV6-4 | CASSLGLSPVNTQYF